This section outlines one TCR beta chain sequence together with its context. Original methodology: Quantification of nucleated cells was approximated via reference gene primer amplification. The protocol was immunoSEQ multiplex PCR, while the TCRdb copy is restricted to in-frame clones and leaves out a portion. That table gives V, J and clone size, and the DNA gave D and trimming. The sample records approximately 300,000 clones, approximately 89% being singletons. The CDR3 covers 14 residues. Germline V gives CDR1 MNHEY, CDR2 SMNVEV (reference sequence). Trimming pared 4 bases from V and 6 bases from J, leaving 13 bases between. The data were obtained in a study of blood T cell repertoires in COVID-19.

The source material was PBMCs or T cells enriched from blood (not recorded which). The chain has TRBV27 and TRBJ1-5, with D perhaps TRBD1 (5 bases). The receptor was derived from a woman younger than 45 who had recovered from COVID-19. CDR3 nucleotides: TGTGCCAGCAGTTCGGGACTAAGGAGTCAGCCCCAGCATTTT. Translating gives CASSSGLRSQPQHF.